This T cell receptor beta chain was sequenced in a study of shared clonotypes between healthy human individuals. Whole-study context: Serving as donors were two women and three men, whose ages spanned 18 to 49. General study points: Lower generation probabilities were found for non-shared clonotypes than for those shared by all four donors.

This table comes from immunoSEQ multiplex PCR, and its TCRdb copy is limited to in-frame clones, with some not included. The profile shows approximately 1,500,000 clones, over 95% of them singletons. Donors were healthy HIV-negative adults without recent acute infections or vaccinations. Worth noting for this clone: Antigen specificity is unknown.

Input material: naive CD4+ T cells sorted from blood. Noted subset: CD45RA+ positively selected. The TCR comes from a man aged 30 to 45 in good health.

The DNA of the CDR3 is TGTGCCATCAGTCCACTAGAGATCTCCTACGAGCAGTACTTC. Its translation: CAISPLEISYEQYF. V is TRBV10-3 and J is TRBJ2-7, with D possibly TRBD2 on 5 matching bases. The CDR3 covers 14 residues. Germline V gene lookup returns CDR1 ENHRY and CDR2 SYGVKD. V shed 5 bases and J shed 0 bases, with 11 bases lying between them.